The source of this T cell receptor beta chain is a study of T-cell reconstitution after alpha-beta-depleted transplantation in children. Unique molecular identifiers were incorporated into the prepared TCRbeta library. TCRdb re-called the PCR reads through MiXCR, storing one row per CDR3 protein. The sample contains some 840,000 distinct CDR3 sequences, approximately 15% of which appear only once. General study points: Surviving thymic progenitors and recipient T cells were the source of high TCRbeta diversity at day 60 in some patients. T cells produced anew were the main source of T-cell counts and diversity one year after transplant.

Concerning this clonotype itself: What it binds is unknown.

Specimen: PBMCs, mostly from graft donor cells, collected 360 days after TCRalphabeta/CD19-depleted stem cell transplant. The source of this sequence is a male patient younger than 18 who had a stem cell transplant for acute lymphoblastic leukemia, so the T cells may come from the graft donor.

The CDR3 nucleotides read TGTGCCAGTACCTGGGACCCCTACGAGCAGTACTTC. This encodes CASTWDPYEQYF. This chain uses TRBV19 with TRBJ2-7; D possibly matches TRBD1 or TRBD2 (5 bases each). Trimming stripped 7 bases from V and 2 bases from J, with 9 bases between. The V gene's germline CDR1 is LNHDA and CDR2 SQIVND (reference sequence). This CDR3 comprises 12 residues.